Following are 6 T cell receptor beta chains from one sample sequenced in a study of OX40 agonist ivuxolimab in advanced cancers. The library was built by means of the immunoSEQ multiplex PCR assay. In its TCRdb copy, this immuneACCESS table keeps in-frame sequences only and misses some clones. Where compared with another copy, unresolved V genes explain less than half of these, and the others have no known cause. The sample records 96,000 or so clones, around 80% of which are singletons. The ten largest clones represent around 5.8% of the sample. The specimen was CD4+ or CD8+ T cells sorted from blood, collected in a trial of the OX40 agonist ivuxolimab. The receptors were gathered from an adult with an advanced solid tumor such as melanoma, head and neck, liver or kidney cancer.

The chain employs TRBV4-2 and TRBJ2-7, with D perhaps matching TRBD1 or TRBD2 (6 bases each). The CDR3 length is 14 residues. Germline CDR1 and CDR2: LGHNA and YNFKEQ. Trimming took off 3 bases at V and 5 bases at J, with 14 bases between the two ends. The CDR3 DNA sequence: TGTGCCAGCAGCCAGTGGGGGCTAGCGAACGAGCAGTACTTC. It codes for CASSQWGLANEQYF.

This clone has just a few counts. The rearrangement links TRBV29-1 to TRBJ1-1; D ambiguous. This CDR3 spans 11 amino acids. The ends were cut back, 4 bases at V and 3 bases at J, with 6 bases in the middle. The V gene's germline CDR1 is SQVTM and CDR2 ANQGSEA. DNA of the CDR3: TGCAGCGTTGGAACTTACACTGAAGCTTTCTTT. As protein: CSVGTYTEAFF.

Here the CDR3 reads CASSLASVAVTGELFF. CDR3 nucleotides: TGCGCCAGCAGCTTGGCCTCGGTAGCGGTCACCGGGGAGCTGTTTTTT. The chain has TRBV5-1 and TRBJ2-2, with D tentatively TRBD2 (6 bases). The CDR3 consists of 16 residues. Germline assignment: CDR1 SGHRS and CDR2 YFSETQ. V gave up 0 bases and J gave up 4 bases, with 13 bases separating them.

This clone showed up just a few times. This rearrangement joins TRBV28 to TRBJ1-2; D may be TRBD1 (5 bases). V shed 5 bases and J shed 12 bases, with 19 bases lying between them. Germline values: CDR1 MDHEN, CDR2 SYDVKM. The CDR3 runs to 13 residues. The DNA for the CDR3 is TGTGCCAGCAGTATCGGGACGCCTAACAAGAACACCTTC. It codes for CASSIGTPNKNTF.

Judged by abundance, this clone is medium-sized. This chain joins TRBV27 and TRBJ1-5; a possible D gene is TRBD1 (5 bases). V gave up 5 bases and J gave up 4 bases, with 21 bases separating them. Germline lookup yields CDR1 MNHEY and CDR2 SMNVEV (reference sequence). This CDR3 has 17 residues. CDR3 loop: CASSPTSQTGGNQPQHF. CDR3 nucleotides: TGTGCCAGCAGTCCCACATCCCAGACGGGGGGAAATCAGCCCCAGCATTTT.

The genes are TRBV5-1 and TRBJ2-7; 11 nucleotides align to TRBD2. From germline, CDR1 is SGHRS and CDR2 YFSETQ. The CDR3 sequence is 14 residues long. V was clipped by 4 bases and J by 3 bases; unmatched bases: 3. DNA for the CDR3: TGCGCCAGCAGCGCCGGGACTAGCGGCTACGAGCAGTACTTC. Protein: CASSAGTSGYEQYF. The full variable domain, rest sourced from reference TRBV5-1 and TRBJ2-7, is KAGVTQTPRYLIKTRGQQVTLSCSPISGHRSVSWYQQTPGQGLQFLFEYFSETQRNKGNFPGRFSGRQFSNSRSEMNVSTLELGDSALYLCASSAGTSGYEQYFGPGTRLTVT.